These 17 T cell receptor beta chains were all obtained from the same sample, sequenced in a study of blood T cell repertoires in COVID-19. Produced via immunoSEQ multiplex PCR; TCRdb's table is partial and in-frame only. The repertoire holds a few hundred thousand clones, with 90% as singletons. The specimen sequenced was PBMCs or T cells enriched from blood (not recorded which). The receptors stem from a young man who had been exposed to COVID-19.

The CDR3 region is CASSAYDSHLETQYF. Written as DNA, the CDR3 is TGTGCCAGCAGCGCCTACGACAGTCATTTGGAGACCCAGTACTTC. The chain combines TRBV9 with TRBJ2-5; tentative D call: TRBD1 (5 bases). Germline V gene data show CDR1 as SGDLS and CDR2 as YYNGEE. The CDR3 is 15 residues long. V was cut by 3 bases and J by 5 bases, with 17 bases left in between.

The V gene is TRBV2, the J gene TRBJ1-5; unclear D gene. Germline CDR1 is SNHLY and CDR2 is FYNNEI. This CDR3 spans 15 amino acids. Trimming stripped 1 base from V and 6 bases from J, with 13 bases between. The CDR3 DNA reads as TGTGCCAGCAGTGAAGAGTGGCTTGGAGGTCAGCCCCAGCATTTT. Protein product: CASSEEWLGGQPQHF.

The rearrangement links TRBV2 to TRBJ2-5; 8 bases fit TRBD2. Per germline, CDR1 SNHLY and CDR2 FYNNEI. After removal of 7 bases from V and 2 bases from J, the junction contained 6 bases not matched to a gene. This CDR3 spans 14 amino acids. CDR3 nucleotides: TGTGCCAGCACCCCAGCGGGGGAACAAGAGACCCAGTACTTC. It yields the protein CASTPAGEQETQYF.

The J gene is TRBJ2-7, the V gene TRBV6-2 or TRBV6-3; a weak D match, TRBD1 (6 bases). Trimming took 0 bases from V and 7 from J, leaving 13 bases between them. CDR3 length: 14 amino acids. Germline V gives CDR1 MNHEY, CDR2 SVGEGT. The CDR3 nucleotides are TGTGCCAGCAGTTACTCCTTTGGGGGCAATGAGCAGTACTTC. Amino acid sequence: CASSYSFGGNEQYF.

In its sample, this clone was seen once. The V and J genes are TRBV7-9 and TRBJ2-6, with 7 bases fitting TRBD2. The germline gives CDR1 SEHNR, CDR2 FQNEAQ (reference sequence). This CDR3 has 19 amino acids. V lost 4 bases and J lost 1; bases outside the gene matches: 13. The CDR3 region is CASSSRRTGGVSGANVLTF. CDR3 nucleotides: TGTGCCAGCAGCTCCCGAAGGACGGGGGGAGTGTCTGGGGCCAACGTCCTGACTTTC. The whole variable domain, remainder taken from reference TRBV7-9 and TRBJ2-6, is DTGVSQNPRHKITKRGQNVTFRCDPISEHNRLYWYRQTLGQGPEFLTYFQNEAQLEKSRLLSDRFSAERPKGSFSTLEIQRTEQGDSAMYLCASSSRRTGGVSGANVLTFGAGSRLTVL.

As to this clone: At one boundary the junction diverges from the germline segment, which might be a read error. This rearrangement joins TRBV24-1 to TRBJ2-3, with D hard to call. Germline CDR1 is KGHDR and CDR2 is SFDVKD. The CDR3 is 13 amino acids. The CDR3 spells CATSEPGTDMQYF. For the CDR3, the DNA is TGTGCCACCAGTGAGCCAGGCACAGATATGCAGTATTTT.

The genes are TRBV5-6 and TRBJ2-3; 11 bases align to TRBD2. CDR3 length: 17 amino acids. CDR1 is SGHDT and CDR2 is YYEEEE in the germline V gene. The junction had 7 bases not matched to a gene; V was cut back by 2 bases and J by 2 bases. The CDR3 DNA reads TGTGCCAGCAGCTTAGTGCGTAGCGGGGGGGACACAGATACGCAGTATTTT. Protein: CASSLVRSGGDTDTQYF. Full variable domain (remainder filled in from reference TRBV5-6 and TRBJ2-3): DAGVTQSPTHLIKTRGQQVTLRCSPKSGHDTVSWYQQALGQGPQFIFQYYEEEERQRGNFPDRFSGHQFPNYSSELNVNALLLGDSALYLCASSLVRSGGDTDTQYFGPGTRLTVL.

V is TRBV5-5 and J is TRBJ1-4; no firm D call. This CDR3 spans 13 amino acids. V was trimmed by 1 base and J by 6 bases, leaving 7 bases between them. From germline, CDR1 is SGHKS and CDR2 YYEKEE (reference sequence). The CDR3 coding sequence is TGTGCCAGCAGCTTGTCCGGGGATGAAAAACTGTTTTTT. Residues: CASSLSGDEKLFF.

This rearrangement joins TRBV10-1 to TRBJ1-1; no clear D. CDR1 and CDR2 from the germline V gene are WNHNN and SYGVQD (reference sequence). Trimming removed 8 bases from V and 5 bases from J, with 12 bases in between. This CDR3 region has 12 residues. CDR3 DNA sequence: TGCGCCAGCTCCTCGGGGTGGACTGAAGCTTTCTTT. It translates to CASSSGWTEAFF.

The chain couples TRBV27 to TRBJ2-2, with TRBD1 identical over 9 bases. The CDR3 covers 14 residues. CDR1 and CDR2 from the germline V gene are MNHEY and SMNVEV (reference sequence). Germline trimming cut 4 bases from V and 4 bases from J; bases unmatched to any gene: 1. The CDR3 loop is CASSWTGVTGELFF. As DNA, the CDR3 is TGTGCCAGCAGTTGGACAGGGGTCACCGGGGAGCTGTTTTTT.

The chain has TRBV7-6 and TRBJ1-3; D gene ambiguous. The CDR3 extends over 15 amino acids. Trimming took off 1 base at V and 0 bases at J, with 7 bases between the two ends. From germline, CDR1 is SGHVS and CDR2 FNYEAQ. CDR3 sequence (DNA): TGTGCCAGCAGCTTAGGAGAGAACTCTGGAAACACCATATATTTT. Translation gives CASSLGENSGNTIYF.

This chain links TRBV4-2 with TRBJ1-2; unclear D gene. The CDR3 totals 16 residues. Germline CDR1 and CDR2: LGHNA and YNFKEQ. The germline V and J ends were trimmed by 0 bases and 1 base, with 12 bases remaining between them. The CDR3 is CASSQDSREINYGYTF. CDR3 DNA: TGTGCCAGCAGCCAAGATTCCCGAGAAATTAACTATGGCTACACCTTC.

The V and J genes are TRBV21-1 and TRBJ2-1; the listed D gene, TRBD1, was not tested against the DNA. TRBV21-1 is classified as a pseudogene. The CDR3 contains 14 residues. CDR3 sequence (DNA): TGTGCCAGCAGCAAACCCTACAGGCTGGATGAGCAGTTCTTC. Amino acid sequence: CASSKPYRLDEQFF.

The rearrangement links TRBV12-5 to TRBJ1-6; D is uncertain. The CDR3 has 14 amino acids. CDR1 and CDR2 from the germline V gene are LGHNT and FRNRAP. With 7 bases removed from V and 8 bases from J, the gap between germline ends came to 15 bases. The DNA of the CDR3 is TGTGCTAGTGCCCGGCAGCTAGGCCATTCACCCCTCCACTTT. Amino acid sequence: CASARQLGHSPLHF.

The count of this clone is one. The CDR3 DNA follows: TGTGCCAGCAGTTTTTTTACCACAGGGGATGATGGCTACACCTTC. It yields the protein CASSFFTTGDDGYTF. The chain employs TRBV6-2 or TRBV6-3 and TRBJ1-2; 7 nucleotides agree with TRBD1. Germline loops: CDR1 MNHEY, CDR2 SVGEGT. The J segment lost 6 bases and the V segment lost 4 bases, leaving 11 bases of the junction unmatched. This CDR3 contains 15 residues.

This sequence joins TRBV14 and TRBJ2-3, with D possibly being TRBD1 (5 bases). This CDR3 comprises 13 residues. V was pared by 8 bases and J by 4 bases, with 13 bases between. The germline CDR1 and CDR2 sequences are SGHDN and FVKESK. CDR3 sequence (DNA): TGTGCCAGCCGACGTGGGGCCCCAGATACGCAGTATTTT. Protein: CASRRGAPDTQYF.

J is TRBJ2-5 and V is TRBV2, with D unresolved. This CDR3 has 11 amino acids. V was pared by 3 bases and J by 9 bases, with 8 bases between. Germline CDR1 SNHLY, CDR2 FYNNEI. Here the CDR3 reads CASSEALAQYF. The CDR3 DNA sequence: TGTGCCAGCAGTGAGGCATTGGCCCAGTACTTC.